This T cell receptor (beta chain) was obtained from a study of cytomegalovirus exposure and HLA in healthy donors (dated by TCRdb to 2016 to 2017). Broadly, across the study: In an earlier analysis of some 550 of the donors, 250 to 300 Gb of sequence data and 100 million or so unique TCR beta sequences from 150 million to 200 million T cells were reported. The study was designed to test whether signatures of past pathogen exposure could be identified by cataloging public T cell receptors. To predict cytomegalovirus infection status, the study brought together high-throughput TCR immunosequencing, statistical association of individual TCRs with disease status, and machine learning. In a later genetic analysis, genome-wide SNP genotypes for about 65% of the roughly 700 donors were used, and that subset was treated as a discovery cohort. Donor age, sex, ethnicity and CMV serostatus were compiled together with the repertoire data. A separate validation cohort of roughly 120 different subjects was used in addition to the roughly 670-subject first cohort. The number of donors typed differed by locus, with roughly 629-640 for A, B, C, DRB1 and DQB1, over 500 for DQA1, 600 to 610 for DPA1, and some 440 for DPB1. The later analysis used no new phenotypic data to find candidate immune exposures, relying instead on TCR beta sequences and their occurrence across donors. Both class I and class II loci were covered by HLA typing, at four-digit resolution. A later analysis re-examined previously published TCR beta repertoires from 500 to 700 donors and added high-resolution HLA genotyping to investigate patterns of TCR occurrence. Among the roughly 400 genotyped donors, 75% to 90% belonged to the genetic ancestry cluster associated with self-reported Caucasian donors. Roughly five DR-DQ haplotypes were treated as single units for association and clustering because of strong linkage in the cohort. Across roughly 420 genotyped donors of the cohort, an average of about 240,000 unique TCR beta nucleotide sequences per donor were sequenced, and approximately 17% of those sequences were non-productive. To decide whether each TCR beta V gene segment behaved as functional or pseudogenic, an earlier analysis of some 540 of the donors relied on high-throughput TCR beta sequencing. The study profiled the T cell repertoires of hundreds of subjects by immunosequencing and related them to cytomegalovirus serostatus. Approximately 300 gigabases of sequencing data and tens of millions of unique TCR sequences were included in an early release covering roughly 600 HLA-typed donors. All discovery cohort repertoires had been generated on a single sequencing platform. What the work shows at the level of the full study, not this receptor alone: In an earlier analysis of approximately 590 of the donors, most TCR beta V segments were observed in productive rearrangements about 87% or about 30% of the time, broadly matching IMGT annotations. A further reported finding was that TCR beta sequences accurately predicted the HLA-A and HLA-B alleles for most subjects in the first cohort. Assigning TCR associations to individual alleles was difficult when HLA alleles, especially DR and DQ, strongly co-occurred. A later analysis found that most CMV-associated TCR beta chains appeared HLA-restricted, with HLA associations seemingly driven largely by CMV exposure. According to a later genetic analysis, donors in an Asian-associated ancestry cluster had fewer N-insertions in productive TCRs than the approximately 650-donor mean. Because HLA typing was missing for some donors at each locus, association tests included only the typed subset. A later genetic analysis associated a missense DCLRE1C variant with V-gene and J-gene trimming of TCR beta chains, and an independent cohort replicated the association. In vitro tests confirmed that a few of the cytomegalovirus-associated TCR beta chains recognize cytomegalovirus antigens. The earlier analysis of around 600 of the donors excluded roughly 16 rarely observed V segments, including chromosome 9 orphons, because counts were too low. While some public TCRs were present in many individuals, most TCR sequences turned up only very rarely across donors. A cluster of highly shared sequence variants was judged likely to represent a technical artifact of the sequencing pipeline. CMV serostatus was the only immune exposure information available for the cohort. In the study, around 160 TCR beta chains were listed as associated with cytomegalovirus. Roughly uniform sequencing depth across donors was assumed in presence/absence analyses, although this assumption may not hold. A later analysis associated 16,951 TCR beta sequences with specific HLA alleles at a false discovery rate of 0.05. In a later analysis, HLA-associated TCR beta chains showed more clonal expansion and lower generation probabilities than non-associated chains that were equally common. The authors suggested that the approach could potentially be generalized to other disease states and immunological phenotypes. In a later analysis, the rate of TCR association differed among HLA loci, with DRB1 alleles having the most associated TCRs and HLA-C alleles having the fewest. In both the original and validation cohorts, the classifier was reported to diagnose cytomegalovirus status with high specificity and sensitivity. Linkage disequilibrium might explain the correlated functional status among segregating V segments, but an unknown experimental factor could not be excluded. In a later analysis, several top co-occurrence clusters were reported to appear linked to parvovirus B19, influenza, CMV and Epstein-Barr virus. Only TCR beta chains were sequenced in this cohort, and the absence of alpha or paired-chain data limited detectable features.

The cohort comprised around 690 healthy bone marrow donors. At the time of sampling, all cohort members were nominally healthy, though unrecorded immune exposures were likely present. The donor tested CMV seronegative, placing the donor among the 350 or so seronegative members of the cohort. Every donor gave a peripheral blood sample, and the peripheral blood mononuclear cells from that sample were used for TCR beta sequencing. The Qiagen DNeasy Blood Extraction Kit was used to extract genomic DNA from the blood cell samples. The method was the immunoSEQ multiplex PCR assay. For the multiplex PCR, a mixture combining 60 forward primers for TCR Vbeta segments and 13 reverse primers for TCR Jbeta segments was used. A multiplex PCR assay on genomic DNA amplified the CDR3 region of rearranged TCR beta genes. On the Illumina HiSeq System, the amplified TCR beta libraries were sequenced as 87-base-pair reads. The published analysis was carried out like this. In a later analysis, some 80 million unique TCR beta chains were counted across the roughly 700 repertoires, and around 10 million of these chains were shared by at least two donors. A nearest-neighbor algorithm error-corrected the raw reads and collapsed the reads into unique sequences, merging closely related sequences to remove PCR and sequencing errors. To assign V, D and J gene segments, CDR3 sequences were aligned to IMGT reference sequences. Each retained sequence needed at least a six-nucleotide match to both a V gene segment and a J gene segment. Rearrangements were called productive when the CDR3 lacked stop codons and stayed in frame with V and J; all others were non-productive. Following IMGT convention, CDR3 was defined as the stretch from the second conserved V-encoded cysteine up to the conserved J-encoded phenylalanine. In an earlier analysis of around 640 of the donors, sequences lacking an unambiguous match to a single V gene segment were excluded. An earlier analysis of approximately 590 of the donors called V segments functional above 56.7% productive rearrangements and segregating when the between-donor standard deviation exceeded 5%. A statistical classification framework was built to diagnose cytomegalovirus status from the catalog of TCR beta chain sequences. V and J gene assignment, in a later analysis, came from comparing TCR nucleotide sequences with IMGT/GENE-DB human TR gene sequences. The TCRdist pipeline was used in a later analysis to assign CDR3 sequences and most-parsimonious VDJ recombination scenarios. In a later analysis, every TCR beta chain was defined by the combination of its CDR3 amino acid sequence and its V-gene family, and reads without a unique V-gene family were dropped. A later analysis removed over 500 highly shared, low-generation-probability nucleotide sequences to deal with suspected cross-contamination and a sequencing artifact. In a later analysis, a clonal expansion index for each public chain was calculated from normalized within-repertoire ranks of inferred template counts. In a later analysis, generation probabilities were computed using a VDJ recombination model fitted to out-of-frame rearrangements, and the results were checked against IGoR. A later analysis scored TCR-TCR, TCR-HLA and TCR-CMV co-occurrence with hypergeometric tests, applying a repertoire-size bias correction to TCR pairs. To estimate false discovery rates, a later analysis permuted the HLA or CMV assignments 20 times. In a later analysis, co-occurring TCRs were grouped using DBSCAN, and TCRdist sequence similarity was added for clustering within HLA-allele-positive subsets. For co-occurrence clustering, repertoires with fewer than 30,000 or more than 120,000 public chains were excluded, along with five or six repertoires with anomalous nucleotide sharing. TCRdb provides this immuneACCESS table in a form limited to in-frame rearrangements. Some clones are lacking; in checked studies, under half of them reflect an unresolved V gene, and why the rest are absent is not known. The DNA gave D and trimming, while V, J and clone size come from that table. This sample gives about 170,000 clones in total; 80% to 85% of them show up just once. 0.38% of the sample comes from the top ten.

Comments on this clone: Its antigen is unknown. Base qualities are missing; no much larger clone stands one base away.

This TCR came from a boy between 2 and 15 years old in good health and CMV-seronegative. Sequencing input: PBMCs.

The CDR3 has the sequence CASSLAGLAGVGDTQYF. The nucleotide sequence reads TGCGCCAGCAGCTTGGCCGGACTAGCGGGAGTGGGAGATACGCAGTATTTT. The rearranged segments are TRBV5-1 and TRBJ2-3, with 13 bases aligning to TRBD2. Relative to germline, V is missing 0 bases and J is missing 5 bases, with 6 bases of the junction outside any gene match. CDR1 and CDR2 were assigned from the germline V gene as SGHRS and YFSETQ. The CDR3 measures 17 amino acids from cysteine to phenylalanine. The CDR3 DNA has 51 bases and is translated from base 1.